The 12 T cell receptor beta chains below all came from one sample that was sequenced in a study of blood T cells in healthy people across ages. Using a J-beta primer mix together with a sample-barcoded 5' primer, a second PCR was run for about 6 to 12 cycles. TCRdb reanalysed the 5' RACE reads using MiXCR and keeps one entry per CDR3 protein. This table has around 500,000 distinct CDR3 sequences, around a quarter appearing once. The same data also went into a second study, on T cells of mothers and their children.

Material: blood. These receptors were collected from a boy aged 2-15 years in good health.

CDR3: CASSFTYVDYTF. In DNA form, the CDR3 reads TGTGCCAGCAGTTTCACCTACGTGGACTACACCTTC. This chain links TRBV12-3 or TRBV12-4 with TRBJ1-2; D remains ambiguous. The CDR3 extends over 12 amino acids. Trimming pared 3 bases from V and 10 bases from J, leaving 12 bases between.

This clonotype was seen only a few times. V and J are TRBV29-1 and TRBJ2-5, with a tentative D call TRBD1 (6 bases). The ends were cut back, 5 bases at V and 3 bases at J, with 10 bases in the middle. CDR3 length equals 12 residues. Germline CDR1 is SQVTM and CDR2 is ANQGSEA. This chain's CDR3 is CSVFRGEETQYF. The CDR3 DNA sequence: TGCAGCGTTTTCAGGGGCGAAGAGACCCAGTACTTC.

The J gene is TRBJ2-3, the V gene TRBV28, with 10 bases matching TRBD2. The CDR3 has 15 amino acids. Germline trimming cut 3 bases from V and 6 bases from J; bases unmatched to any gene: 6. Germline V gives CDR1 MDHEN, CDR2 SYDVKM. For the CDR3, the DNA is TGTGCCAGCAGTTTCCGGCCTAGCGGGAGTGATACGCAGTATTTT. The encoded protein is CASSFRPSGSDTQYF.

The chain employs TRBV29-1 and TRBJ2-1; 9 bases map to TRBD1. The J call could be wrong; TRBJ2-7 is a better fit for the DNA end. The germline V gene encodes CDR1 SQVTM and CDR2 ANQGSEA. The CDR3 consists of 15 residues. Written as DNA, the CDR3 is TGCAGCGTCGACTCAGGGACAGGGTCAACCTACGAGCAGTACTTC. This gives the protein CSVDSGTGSTYEQYF.

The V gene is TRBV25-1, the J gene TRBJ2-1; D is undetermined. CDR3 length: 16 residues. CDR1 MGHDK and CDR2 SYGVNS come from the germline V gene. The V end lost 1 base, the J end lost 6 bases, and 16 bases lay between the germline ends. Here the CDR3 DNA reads TGTGCCAGCAGTGAATCGTCCCCTAGGTGGGGCAATGAGCAGTTCTTC. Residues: CASSESSPRWGNEQFF. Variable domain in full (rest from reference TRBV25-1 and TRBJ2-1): EADIYQTPRYLVIGTGKKITLECSQTMGHDKMYWYQQDPGMELHLIHYSYGVNSTEKGDLSSESTVSRIRTEHFPLTLESARPSHTSQYLCASSESSPRWGNEQFFGPGTRLTVL.

CDR3 residues: CSVRGDLGEQYF. The DNA of the CDR3 is TGCAGCGTTCGGGGGGATTTGGGGGAGCAGTACTTC. The chain has TRBV29-1 and TRBJ2-7, with 7 bases matching TRBD2. Germline V gene data show CDR1 as SQVTM and CDR2 as ANQGSEA. The CDR3 extends over 12 amino acids. Trimming at V came to 5 bases and at J to 7 bases, leaving 8 bases not matched to a gene.

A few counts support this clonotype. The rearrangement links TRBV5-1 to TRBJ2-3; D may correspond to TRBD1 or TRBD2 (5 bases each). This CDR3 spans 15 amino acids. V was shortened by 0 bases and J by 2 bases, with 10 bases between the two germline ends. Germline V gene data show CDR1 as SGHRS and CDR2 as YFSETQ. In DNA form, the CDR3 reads TGCGCCAGCAGCTTGGATTCCGGGGCCACAGATACGCAGTATTTT. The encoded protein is CASSLDSGATDTQYF.

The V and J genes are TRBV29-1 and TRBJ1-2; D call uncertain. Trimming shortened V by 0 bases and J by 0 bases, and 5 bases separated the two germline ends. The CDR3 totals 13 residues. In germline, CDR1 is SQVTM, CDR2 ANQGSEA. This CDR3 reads CSVEDQPNYGYTF. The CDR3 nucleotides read TGCAGCGTTGAAGATCAGCCTAACTATGGCTACACCTTC.

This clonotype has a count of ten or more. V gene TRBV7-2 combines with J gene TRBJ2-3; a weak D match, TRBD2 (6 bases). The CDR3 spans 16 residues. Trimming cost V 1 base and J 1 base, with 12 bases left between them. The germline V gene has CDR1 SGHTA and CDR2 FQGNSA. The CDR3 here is CASSLETRRGTDTQYF. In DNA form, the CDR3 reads TGTGCCAGCAGCTTAGAAACCCGGAGGGGCACAGATACGCAGTATTTT.

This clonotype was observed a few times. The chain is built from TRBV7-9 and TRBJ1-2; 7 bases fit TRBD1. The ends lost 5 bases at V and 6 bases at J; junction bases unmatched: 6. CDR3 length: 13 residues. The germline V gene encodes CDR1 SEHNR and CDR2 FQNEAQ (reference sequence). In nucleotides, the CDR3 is TGTGCCAGCAGCACCACAGGGGAGGATGGCTACACCTTC. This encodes CASSTTGEDGYTF.

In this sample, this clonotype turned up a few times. The CDR3 nucleotides are TGTGCCAGCAGTCCTATCGGACAGGGGACCTACGAGCAGTACTTC. This sequence encodes CASSPIGQGTYEQYF. V and J are TRBV12-3 or TRBV12-4 and TRBJ2-7, with 9 positions matching TRBD1. The V segment lost 5 bases and the J segment 2 bases; nucleotides outside the gene matches: 7. This CDR3 comprises 15 residues.

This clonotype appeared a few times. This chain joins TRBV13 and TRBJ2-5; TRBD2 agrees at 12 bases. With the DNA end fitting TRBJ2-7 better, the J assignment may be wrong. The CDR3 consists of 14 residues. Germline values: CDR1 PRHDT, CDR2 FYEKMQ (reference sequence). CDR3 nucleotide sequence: TGTGCCAGCAGCTCTCGGACTAGCGGGGACGAGCAGTACTTC. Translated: CASSSRTSGDEQYF.